This T cell receptor beta chain comes out of a study of blood T cell repertoires in COVID-19. Study in general: The United States, Italy and Spain supplied acute and convalescent COVID-19 samples.

CDR3 length equals 19 residues. Participants' own reports of clinical history determined their cohort assignment. Recovery among Cohort 3 donors was established by two negative PCRs, clearance, or symptom resolution. As handled by the study authors: Quantification of nucleated cells was approximated via reference gene primer amplification. The repertoire was sequenced with immunoSEQ multiplex PCR; TCRdb's copy has only in-frame clones and lacks some. Clonal size and the V and J genes are those of that table, whereas D and trimming came from the DNA. This repertoire shows some 250,000 clones, roughly 88% found once; its top ten account for 1.5% to 2%.

The source is a woman aged 45-65 years who had recovered from COVID-19. The chain joins TRBV21-1 to TRBJ1-3; TRBD1, the D gene given by the table, was not confirmed from the DNA. TRBV21-1 is recorded as a pseudogene. Sequencing was carried out using PBMCs or T cells enriched from blood (not recorded which). CDR3 in amino acids: CASSKDQGLRTFSGNTIYF. Here the CDR3 DNA reads TGTGCCAGCAGCAAAGATCAGGGGCTAAGGACATTCTCTGGAAACACCATATATTTT.